Listed below are T cell receptor beta chains from one sample, sequenced in a study of OX40 agonist ivuxolimab in advanced cancers. Method: immunoSEQ multiplex PCR; TCRdb's copy keeps in-frame clones and lacks some. Of fewer than 35,000 clones in the sample, about 92% were seen once. The specimen was CD4+ or CD8+ T cells sorted from blood, collected in a trial of the OX40 agonist ivuxolimab. These receptors were obtained from an adult with an advanced solid tumor such as melanoma, head and neck, liver or kidney cancer. The CDR3 runs from the conserved cysteine through the conserved F or W.

j_call | v_call | cdr3_aa
TRBJ1-4 | TRBV7-8 | CASSKQGGDEKLFF
TRBJ2-1 | TRBV27 | CASSLPYNEQFF
TRBJ2-7 | TRBV5-6 | CASSPTGRGLSYEQYF
TRBJ2-2 | TRBV6-5 | CASSYSSWDNTGELFF
TRBJ1-1 | TRBV19 | CASSLWDSMNTEAFF
TRBJ2-7 | TRBV7-8 | CASSRLAESYEQYF
TRBJ2-5 | TRBV2 | CASSEFQRGAIGETQYF
TRBJ2-1 | TRBV6-1 | CATRGTAIYNEQFF
TRBJ2-1 | TRBV5-1 | CASSLVGGGTNEQFF
TRBJ2-5 | TRBV6-5 | CASSSPTSGGQETQYF
TRBJ1-1 | TRBV7-8 | CASSLGEETEAFF
TRBJ2-7 | TRBV5-4 | CASSAEGVEQYF
TRBJ2-3 | TRBV5-1 | CASSRLAGRGTDTQYF
TRBJ1-2 | TRBV4-1 | CASSHPGPSPGYTF
TRBJ1-5 | TRBV7-6 | CASSLSSDSNQPQHF
TRBJ2-5 | TRBV7-9 | CASSTLDGVETQYF
TRBJ2-7 | TRBV9 | CASSDNRGRDEQYF
TRBJ1-4 | TRBV4-2 | CASSQAGGVGKLFF
TRBJ2-3 | TRBV7-6 | CASSLKQTSGGESDTQYF
TRBJ2-7 | TRBV29-1 | CSVEGPGRDYEQYF
TRBJ2-2 | TRBV27 | CASSSGVGELFF
TRBJ1-5 | TRBV19 | CASADSGHRHQPQHF
TRBJ2-1 | TRBV5-6 | CASRFGGPYNEQFF
TRBJ2-7 | TRBV19 | CASRTTGTAYEQYF
TRBJ2-2 | TRBV5-5 | CASSLERGYTGELFF
TRBJ2-7 | TRBV5-1 | CASSLFGPLDEQYF
TRBJ1-5 | TRBV28 | CASSLPGTTQPQHF
TRBJ2-7 | TRBV7-2 | CASSQAHMDYSYEQYF
TRBJ2-7 | TRBV5-6 | CASSLSWSGQAAYEQYF
TRBJ1-4 | TRBV7-9 | CASSRGPNEKLFF
TRBJ1-2 | TRBV19 | CASSPAGGPNYGYTF
TRBJ2-7 | TRBV27 | CASSLRQGYYEQYF
TRBJ2-2 | TRBV7-2 | CASSHGQGAGELFF
TRBJ2-7 | TRBV21-1 | CASSSPGTSGILSSYEQYF
TRBJ1-5 | TRBV19 | CASSPEDRAGNQPQHF
TRBJ2-7 | TRBV27 | CASSPGTGGSEQYF
TRBJ2-7 | TRBV5-5 | CASSLSGGYHYEQYF
TRBJ1-5 | TRBV2 | CASSGGGVGAYQPQHF
TRBJ2-7 | TRBV6-5 | CASSSRISQGAYEQYF
TRBJ2-3 | TRBV27 | CASSFKLLTDTQYF
TRBJ2-5 | TRBV4-1 | CASTLGQGKETQYF
TRBJ2-1 | TRBV12-5 | CASGSTSGAPEQFF
TRBJ2-1 | TRBV9 | CASSPSGTYNEQFF
TRBJ2-2 | TRBV5-1 | CASSLNLAGPNTGELFF
TRBJ2-1 | TRBV11-2 | CASHPTGANDEQFF
TRBJ2-7 | TRBV13 | CASSLDSSYEQYF
TRBJ1-2 | TRBV7-8 | CASSPRDRGVRGYTF
TRBJ2-7 | TRBV29-1 | CSVESQREGHYEQYF
TRBJ2-7 | TRBV9 | CASSVDGYEQYF
TRBJ2-2 | TRBV7-9 | CASSFPSGQGNTGELFF
TRBJ2-4 | TRBV6-5 | CATRMGQGATIQYF
TRBJ2-7 | TRBV27 | CASSSGRGYEQYF
TRBJ1-5 | TRBV6-5 | CASGTPQHF
TRBJ2-1 | TRBV10-1 | CASSGGPAGNEQFF
TRBJ1-5 | TRBV27 | CASRSLGSNQPQHF
TRBJ1-1 | TRBV27 | CASSAGGPEAFF
TRBJ2-6 | TRBV4-1 | CASSQHSGRASGANVLTF
TRBJ2-3 | TRBV12-5 | CASGAAGRNTDTQYF
. | TRBV25-1 | CASEPGGSYEQYF
TRBJ2-2 | TRBV5-8 | CASSLMGEGGELFF